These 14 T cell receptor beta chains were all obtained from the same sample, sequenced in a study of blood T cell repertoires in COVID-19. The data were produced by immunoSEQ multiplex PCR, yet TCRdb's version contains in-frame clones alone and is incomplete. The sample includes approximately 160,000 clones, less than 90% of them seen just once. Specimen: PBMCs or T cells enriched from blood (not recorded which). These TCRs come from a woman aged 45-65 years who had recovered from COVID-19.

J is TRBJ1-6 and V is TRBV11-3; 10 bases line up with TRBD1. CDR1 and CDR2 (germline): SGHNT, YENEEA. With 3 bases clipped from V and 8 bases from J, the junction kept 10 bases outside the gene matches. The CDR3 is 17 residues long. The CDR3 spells CASSLRGQGTMDSPLHF. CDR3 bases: TGTGCCAGCAGCTTGAGGGGACAGGGGACGATGGATTCACCCCTCCACTTT.

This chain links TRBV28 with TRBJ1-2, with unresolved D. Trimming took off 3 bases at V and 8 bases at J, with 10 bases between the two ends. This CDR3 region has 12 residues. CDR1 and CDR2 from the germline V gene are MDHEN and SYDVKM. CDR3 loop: CASSFWREGYTF. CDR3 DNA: TGTGCCAGCAGTTTTTGGAGGGAGGGCTACACCTTC.

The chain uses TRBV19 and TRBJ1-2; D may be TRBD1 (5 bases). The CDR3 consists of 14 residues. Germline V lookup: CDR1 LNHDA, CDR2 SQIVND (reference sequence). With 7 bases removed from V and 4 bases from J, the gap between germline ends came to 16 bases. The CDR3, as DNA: TGTGCCAGTACCACCGCCCGGCAGGGCTATGGCTACACCTTC. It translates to CASTTARQGYGYTF.

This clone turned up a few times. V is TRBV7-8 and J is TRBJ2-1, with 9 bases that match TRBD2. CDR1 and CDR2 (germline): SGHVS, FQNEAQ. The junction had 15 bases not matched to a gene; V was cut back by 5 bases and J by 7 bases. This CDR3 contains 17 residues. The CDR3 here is CASSPIAGAPLGNEQFF. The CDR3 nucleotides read TGTGCCAGCAGCCCGATAGCGGGGGCCCCATTGGGGAATGAGCAGTTCTTC.

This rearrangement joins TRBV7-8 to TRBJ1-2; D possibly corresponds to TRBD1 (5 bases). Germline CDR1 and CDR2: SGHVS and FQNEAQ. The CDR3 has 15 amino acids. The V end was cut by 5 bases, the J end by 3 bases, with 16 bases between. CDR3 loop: CASSLGQANDYGYTF. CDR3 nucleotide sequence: TGTGCCAGCAGCCTGGGGCAGGCGAATGACTATGGCTACACCTTC.

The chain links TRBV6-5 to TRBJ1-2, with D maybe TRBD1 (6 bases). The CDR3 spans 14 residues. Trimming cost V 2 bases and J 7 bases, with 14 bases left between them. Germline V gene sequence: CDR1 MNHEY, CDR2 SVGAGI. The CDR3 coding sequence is TGTGCCAGCAGTTACGGGGGGGCAGGACGTGGCTACACCTTC. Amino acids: CASSYGGAGRGYTF.

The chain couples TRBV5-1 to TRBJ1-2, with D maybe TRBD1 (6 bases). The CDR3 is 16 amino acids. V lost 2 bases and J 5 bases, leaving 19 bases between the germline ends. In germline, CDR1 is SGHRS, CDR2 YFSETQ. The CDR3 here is CASSFSDGRGFYGYTF. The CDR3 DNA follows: TGCGCCAGCAGCTTTTCGGACGGCAGGGGATTTTATGGCTACACCTTC.

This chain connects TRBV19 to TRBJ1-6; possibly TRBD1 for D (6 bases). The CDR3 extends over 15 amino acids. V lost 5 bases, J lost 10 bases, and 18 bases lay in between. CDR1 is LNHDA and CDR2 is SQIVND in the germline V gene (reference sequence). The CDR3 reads CASSSLRGAGSPLHF. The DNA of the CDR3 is TGTGCCAGTAGTTCCTTACGGGGGGCCGGATCACCCCTCCACTTT.

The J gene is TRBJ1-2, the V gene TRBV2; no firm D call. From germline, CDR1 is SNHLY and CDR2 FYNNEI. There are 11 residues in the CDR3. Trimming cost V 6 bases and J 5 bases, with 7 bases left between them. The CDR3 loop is CASRTGYGYTF. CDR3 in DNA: TGTGCCAGCAGGACGGGGTATGGCTACACCTTC.

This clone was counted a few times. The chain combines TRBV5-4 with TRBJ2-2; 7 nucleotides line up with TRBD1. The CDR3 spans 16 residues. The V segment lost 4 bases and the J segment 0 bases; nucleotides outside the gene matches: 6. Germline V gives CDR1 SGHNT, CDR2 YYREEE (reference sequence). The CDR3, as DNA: TGTGCCAGCAGCCCAGGACAGGCGGCGAACACCGGGGAGCTGTTTTTT. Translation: CASSPGQAANTGELFF.

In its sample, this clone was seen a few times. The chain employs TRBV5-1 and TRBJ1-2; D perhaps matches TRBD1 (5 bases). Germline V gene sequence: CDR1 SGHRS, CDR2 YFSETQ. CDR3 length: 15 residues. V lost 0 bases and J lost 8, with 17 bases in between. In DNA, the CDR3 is TGCGCCAGCAGCTTGGCCCCAGGGCGGAGAAGCGGCTACACCTTC. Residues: CASSLAPGRRSGYTF.

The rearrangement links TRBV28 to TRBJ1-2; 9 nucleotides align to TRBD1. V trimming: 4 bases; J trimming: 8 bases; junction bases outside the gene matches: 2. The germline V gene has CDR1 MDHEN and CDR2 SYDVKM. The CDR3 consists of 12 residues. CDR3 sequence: CASSWTGVGYTF. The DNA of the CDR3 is TGTGCCAGCAGTTGGACAGGGGTCGGCTACACCTTC.

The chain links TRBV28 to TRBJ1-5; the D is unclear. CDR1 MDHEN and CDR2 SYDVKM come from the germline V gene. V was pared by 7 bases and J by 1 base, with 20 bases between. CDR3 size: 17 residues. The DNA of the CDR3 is TGTGCCAGCACCCTAGTGCTTCCTAGGGAGAGCAATCAGCCCCAGCATTTT. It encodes CASTLVLPRESNQPQHF.

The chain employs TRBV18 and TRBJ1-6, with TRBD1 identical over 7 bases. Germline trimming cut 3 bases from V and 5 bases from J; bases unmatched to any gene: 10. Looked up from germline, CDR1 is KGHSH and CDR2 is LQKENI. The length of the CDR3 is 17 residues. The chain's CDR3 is CASSPFPGGRDNSPLHF. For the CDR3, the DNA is TGTGCCAGCTCACCGTTTCCAGGGGGAAGAGATAATTCACCCCTCCACTTT. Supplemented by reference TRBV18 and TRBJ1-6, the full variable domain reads NAGVMQNPRHLVRRRGQEARLRCSPMKGHSHVYWYRQLPEEGLKFMVYLQKENIIDESGMPKERFSAEFPKEGPSILRIQQVVRGDSAAYFCASSPFPGGRDNSPLHFGNGTRLTVT.